Listed below are T cell receptor beta chains from one sample, sequenced in a study of T-cell reconstitution after alpha-beta-depleted transplantation in children. TCRdb re-called the PCR reads through MiXCR, storing one row per CDR3 protein. The sample shows 240,000 or so distinct CDR3 sequences, more than 10% of them seen only once. The source material was PBMCs from the stem cell graft donor, sampled from the stem cell graft. The receptors come from a human donor who donated a stem cell graft to a child with acute lymphoblastic leukemia. Each CDR3 is given with its conserved first and last residue. A D gene is named only where the DNA matches it firmly. A clone size is listed for some rows: how often the clone was seen (once, few, many), or a class if it is expanded.

D gene	V gene	J gene	clone size	CDR3 protein	CDR3 DNA
NA	TRBV11-2	TRBJ2-5	NA	CASSLDSTLQETQYF	TGTGCCAGCAGCTTAGATTCTACGCTCCAAGAGACCCAGTACTTC
TRBD1	TRBV9	TRBJ2-3	many	CASSLAEPDRGWDTQYF	TGTGCCAGCAGTCTCGCGGAACCTGACAGGGGATGGGATACGCAGTATTTT
TRBD1	TRBV5-1	TRBJ1-2	many	CASSLGDRGIEGYTF	TGCGCCAGCAGCCTAGGGGACAGGGGAATAGAAGGCTACACCTTC
NA	TRBV3-1	TRBJ1-5	many	CASSPGVSGGWVKGNQPQHF	TGTGCCAGCAGCCCGGGGGTGAGCGGGGGGTGGGTTAAAGGGAATCAGCCCCAGCATTTT
NA	TRBV5-6	TRBJ2-7	many	CASSLGIRGRSYEQYF	TGTGCCAGCAGCTTGGGGATTCGGGGACGGTCCTACGAGCAGTACTTC
NA	TRBV7-2	TRBJ2-2	many	CASSATMTGELFF	TGTGCCAGCAGCGCCACCATGACCGGGGAGCTGTTTTTT
NA	TRBV7-9	TRBJ1-6	many	CASSFGGVGSPLHF	TGTGCCAGCAGCTTCGGAGGGGTAGGATCACCCCTCCACTTT
NA	TRBV7-2	TRBJ1-1	many	CASTGGRANTEAFF	TGTGCCAGCACAGGCGGCAGGGCGAACACTGAAGCTTTCTTT
NA	TRBV6-5	TRBJ1-6	many	CASSYSQNSPLHF	TGTGCCAGCAGTTACTCCCAAAATTCACCCCTCCACTTT
NA	TRBV12-3/TRBV12-4	TRBJ2-3	many	CASSLFRRTDTQYF	TGTGCCAGCAGTTTATTCCGCAGGACAGATACGCAGTATTTT
NA	TRBV7-9	TRBJ2-7	many	CASSFDGRSYEQYF	TGTGCCAGCAGCTTCGACGGACGGTCCTACGAGCAGTACTTC
NA	TRBV20-1	TRBJ2-3	many	CSANLRTDTQYF	TGCAGTGCTAATCTCCGCACAGATACGCAGTATTTT
NA	TRBV4-3	TRBJ2-7	many	CASSQDISLMGEQYF	TGCGCCAGCAGCCAAGATATCTCCCTCATGGGCGAGCAGTACTTC
NA	TRBV5-1	TRBJ2-7	many	CASSLFSGAYEQYF	TGCGCCAGCAGCTTGTTCTCAGGGGCGTACGAGCAGTACTTC
TRBD1	TRBV3-1	TRBJ2-2	many	CASSQRQGLNTGELFF	TGTGCCAGCAGCCAGAGACAGGGGCTGAACACCGGGGAGCTGTTTTTT
NA	TRBV7-2	TRBJ1-1	many	CASSPHMTGSNTEAFF	TGTGCCAGCAGCCCACATATGACGGGGTCGAACACTGAAGCTTTCTTT
NA	TRBV6-2/TRBV6-3	TRBJ1-1	NA	CASSWPPAAGTRNTEAFF	TGTGCCAGCAGTTGGCCACCTGCGGCCGGGACGAGGAACACTGAAGCTTTCTTT
NA	TRBV19	TRBJ2-1	many	CASNPGLGTVEQFF	TGTGCCAGTAATCCGGGACTAGGGACAGTTGAGCAGTTCTTC
NA	TRBV7-9	TRBJ1-1	many	CASSLGSGRSYTEAFF	TGTGCCAGCAGCTTAGGATCCGGCCGGTCCTACACTGAAGCTTTCTTT
TRBD2	TRBV27	TRBJ2-1	many	CAIRTSGARNEQFF	TGTGCCATCCGGACTAGCGGGGCCCGCAATGAGCAGTTCTTC
TRBD1	TRBV7-2	TRBJ2-7	many	CASSHRDREGKQYF	TGTGCCAGCAGCCACCGGGACAGGGAAGGAAAGCAGTACTTC
NA	TRBV6-1	TRBJ1-5	NA	CASSLDGRVYGNQPQHF	TGTGCCAGCAGCTTGGACGGACGGGTTTATGGCAATCAGCCCCAGCATTTT
NA	TRBV5-6	TRBJ2-2	NA	CASSLYITQSNTGELFF	TGTGCCAGCAGCTTGTATATAACTCAGTCGAACACCGGGGAGCTGTTTTTT
NA	TRBV19	TRBJ1-2	many	CASSMGEARRGYTF	TGTGCCAGTAGTATGGGGGAAGCGAGGCGCGGCTACACCTTC
TRBD1	TRBV6-5	TRBJ1-4	few	CASSWDRSNEKLFF	TGTGCCAGCAGTTGGGACAGGTCTAATGAAAAACTGTTTTTT
NA	TRBV4-2	TRBJ2-7	few	CASSPTGGAGSYEQYF	TGTGCCAGCAGCCCCACTGGAGGGGCGGGCTCCTACGAGCAGTACTTC
NA	TRBV7-2	TRBJ1-6	few	CASNPREGSPLHF	TGTGCCAGCAACCCCAGGGAGGGTTCACCCCTCCACTTT
NA	TRBV7-9	TRBJ2-5	many	CASSFTAQETQYF	TGTGCCAGCAGCTTTACGGCACAAGAGACCCAGTACTTC
NA	TRBV24-1	TRBJ2-6	few	CATSDPGVRGANVLTF	TGTGCCACCAGTGACCCAGGTGTCAGGGGGGCCAACGTCCTGACTTTC
NA	TRBV27	TRBJ2-4	many	CASSPSSIIAKNIQYF	TGTGCCAGCAGTCCTAGTTCTATTATAGCCAAAAACATTCAGTACTTC
NA	TRBV19	TRBJ2-2	once	CASSIHSGSNTGELFF	TGTGCCAGTAGTATACACTCAGGGTCGAACACCGGGGAGCTGTTTTTT